The 25 T cell receptor beta chains below come from one sample, sequenced in a study of shared clonotypes between healthy human individuals. Terminally differentiated effector memory CD45RA+ cells were left out of the naive CD8 fraction, which was CD45RO-negative and positively selected for CCR7. The repertoire was sequenced with immunoSEQ multiplex PCR; TCRdb's copy has only in-frame clones and lacks some. Altogether around 550,000 clones are present, 85% to 95% being singletons, with the ten largest covering over 0.095%. Input material: naive CD8+ T cells sorted from blood. All receptors come from a woman between 25 and 40 years old in good health.

The chain recombines TRBV30 with TRBJ1-5; no definite D call. Looked up from germline, CDR1 is GTSNPN and CDR2 is SVGIG (reference sequence). This CDR3 comprises 12 residues. Trimming cost V 0 bases and J 5 bases, with 5 bases left between them. In DNA form, the CDR3 reads TGTGCCTGGAGTGTAAACGATCAGCCCCAGCATTTT. It is translated as CAWSVNDQPQHF.

The V gene is TRBV27, the J gene TRBJ2-5, with a possible D match to TRBD2 (6 bases). The assigned J gene may be wrong: the sequence end matches TRBJ2-7 better. Looked up from germline, CDR1 is MNHEY and CDR2 is SMNVEV (reference sequence). The length of the CDR3 is 16 residues. The CDR3 is CASSVTPGGSSYEQYF. The DNA for the CDR3 is TGTGCCAGCAGTGTTACCCCTGGAGGGAGCTCTTACGAGCAGTACTTC.

This clone has a single count. The chain joins TRBV5-4 to TRBJ1-1; D ambiguous. CDR3 size: 12 residues. Germline lookup yields CDR1 SGHNT and CDR2 YYREEE (reference sequence). V gave up 0 bases and J gave up 3 bases, with 3 bases separating them. CDR3 sequence: CASSLGHTEAFF. The DNA of the CDR3 is TGTGCCAGCAGCTTGGGTCACACTGAAGCTTTCTTT.

In this sample, this clone turned up once. This chain links TRBV5-1 with TRBJ2-5; 7 bases are shared with TRBD1. The CDR3 spans 14 residues. Germline trimming cut 4 bases from V and 2 bases from J; bases unmatched to any gene: 5. Looked up from germline, CDR1 is SGHRS and CDR2 is YFSETQ. CDR3 coding DNA: TGCGCCAGCAGCCCACGACAGGGACAAGAGACCCAGTACTTC. Protein sequence: CASSPRQGQETQYF. Full variable domain (outside the CDR3, taken from reference TRBV5-1 and TRBJ2-5): KAGVTQTPRYLIKTRGQQVTLSCSPISGHRSVSWYQQTPGQGLQFLFEYFSETQRNKGNFPGRFSGRQFSNSRSEMNVSTLELGDSALYLCASSPRQGQETQYFGPGTRLLVL.

A word on this clone: Other DNA variants within this sample encode the same CDR3. The genes are TRBV2 and TRBJ2-4, with D possibly matching TRBD1 (5 bases). This CDR3 has 14 amino acids. The ends were cut back, 2 bases at V and 0 bases at J, with 5 bases in the middle. CDR1 is SNHLY and CDR2 is FYNNEI in the germline V gene. The CDR3 DNA sequence: TGTGCCAGCAGTGAACAGGGAGCCAAAAACATTCAGTACTTC. Encoded protein: CASSEQGAKNIQYF.

The chain links TRBV11-2 to TRBJ1-1; D is uncertain. Germline CDR1 is SGHAT and CDR2 is FQNNGV. V dropped 0 bases and J dropped 0 bases, with 8 bases sitting between them. There are 15 residues in the CDR3. The CDR3 is CASSLDYSMNTEAFF. CDR3 bases: TGTGCCAGCAGCTTAGATTACAGCATGAACACTGAAGCTTTCTTT. Full variable domain (rest looked up from reference TRBV11-2 and TRBJ1-1): EAGVAQSPRYKIIEKRQSVAFWCNPISGHATLYWYQQILGQGPKLLIQFQNNGVVDDSQLPKDRFSAERLKGVDSTLKIQPAKLEDSAVYLCASSLDYSMNTEAFFGQGTRLTVV.

The chain joins TRBV4-1 to TRBJ2-5; 9 bases line up with TRBD1. CDR1 is MGHRA and CDR2 is YSYEKL in the germline V gene. This CDR3 has 15 residues. Unmatched junction bases numbered 8, after V lost 4 bases and J lost 5 bases. For the CDR3, the DNA is TGCGCCAGCAGCCCCATGACAGGGGGTTGGGAGACCCAGTACTTC. It translates to CASSPMTGGWETQYF.

In this sample, this clone turned up once. The V and J genes are TRBV27 and TRBJ1-1; TRBD1 matches 11 bases. The V segment lost 2 bases and the J segment 6 bases; nucleotides outside the gene matches: 2. Per the germline V gene, CDR1 is MNHEY and CDR2 is SMNVEV (reference sequence). The CDR3 contains 14 residues. The CDR3 coding sequence is TGTGCCAGCAGTTTACTGGGACAGGGGGCTGAAGCTTTCTTT. Protein product: CASSLLGQGAEAFF.

The chain recombines TRBV5-8 with TRBJ2-3, with a possible D match to TRBD2 (6 bases). The CDR3 extends over 16 amino acids. Per the germline V gene, CDR1 is SGHTS and CDR2 is YDEGEE. With 0 bases removed from V and 5 bases from J, the gap between germline ends came to 16 bases. The CDR3, as DNA: TGTGCCAGCAGCTTGGAGGAGGGAGCCGTCCAAGATACGCAGTATTTT. Protein: CASSLEEGAVQDTQYF.

The chain links TRBV6-5 to TRBJ2-7, with TRBD2 matching 8 bases. This CDR3 has 14 residues. The ends lost 7 bases at V and 0 bases at J; junction bases unmatched: 5. CDR1 and CDR2 from the germline V gene are MNHEY and SVGAGI. In DNA, the CDR3 is TGTGCCAGCAAAGCAAGCGGGAGCTCCTACGAGCAGTACTTC. This sequence encodes CASKASGSSYEQYF.

The rearrangement joins TRBV6-6 to TRBJ1-1; D is undetermined. The germline V and J ends were trimmed by 0 bases and 1 base, with 6 bases remaining between them. The CDR3 spans 14 residues. CDR1 MNHNY and CDR2 SVGAGI come from the germline V gene (reference sequence). The CDR3 spells CASSYSSTNTEAFF. The CDR3 DNA reads as TGTGCCAGCAGTTACTCGAGTACGAACACTGAAGCTTTCTTT.

The gene calls are TRBV4-1 and TRBJ2-1; no firm D call. CDR1 and CDR2 (germline): MGHRA, YSYEKL. V gave up 1 base and J gave up 12 bases, with 16 bases separating them. The CDR3 extends over 14 amino acids. CDR3 DNA sequence: TGCGCCAGCAGCCAAGGCCCCCTCGTTGGTTTGCAGTTCTTC. It encodes CASSQGPLVGLQFF.

The gene calls are TRBV27 and TRBJ2-1; no definite D call. This CDR3 spans 13 amino acids. The V end lost 6 bases, the J end lost 7 bases, and 13 bases lay between the germline ends. Germline CDR1 is MNHEY and CDR2 is SMNVEV (reference sequence). This CDR3 is CASSHVLGNEQFF. CDR3 nucleotides: TGTGCCAGCAGCCATGTTTTAGGGAATGAGCAGTTCTTC.

The gene calls are TRBV6-5 and TRBJ2-5, with TRBD1 matching over 7 bases. CDR1 and CDR2 from the germline V gene are MNHEY and SVGAGI. V trimming: 3 bases; J trimming: 1 base; junction bases outside the gene matches: 2. CDR3 length equals 14 residues. The CDR3 DNA reads as TGTGCCAGCAGTTATTGGGACAGCCAAGAGACCCAGTACTTC. Protein product: CASSYWDSQETQYF.

This chain uses TRBV30 with TRBJ1-1, with a possible D match to TRBD1 (6 bases). V dropped 2 bases and J dropped 7 bases, with 8 bases sitting between them. The CDR3 is 11 amino acids. Germline V gene lookup returns CDR1 GTSNPN and CDR2 SVGIG (reference sequence). CDR3 residues: CAWSWGLEAFF. The DNA of the CDR3 is TGTGCCTGGAGTTGGGGGCTTGAAGCTTTCTTT.

This clone showed up just once. The rearrangement uses TRBV5-4 and TRBJ1-2; D is ambiguous. This CDR3 region has 13 residues. V was pared by 1 base and J by 0 bases, with 4 bases between. Germline V gene lookup returns CDR1 SGHNT and CDR2 YYREEE (reference sequence). The DNA for the CDR3 is TGTGCCAGCAGCTTGTTTTCTAACTATGGCTACACCTTC. Residues: CASSLFSNYGYTF.

The chain combines TRBV5-5 with TRBJ2-7; D unclear. Germline assignment: CDR1 SGHKS and CDR2 YYEKEE (reference sequence). The CDR3 sequence is 15 residues long. V lost 5 bases, J lost 4 bases, and 19 bases lay in between. The CDR3 is CASRKLPVDTYEQYF. CDR3 bases: TGTGCCAGCAGGAAACTGCCCGTAGACACATACGAGCAGTACTTC.

CDR3 sequence (DNA): TGTGCCAGCAGCTTGGTTAGGGGTGGGACTGAAGCTTTCTTT. Encoded protein: CASSLVRGGTEAFF. The chain carries TRBV5-6 and TRBJ1-1; possible D gene TRBD1, 5 bases. CDR3 length: 14 amino acids. V lost 0 bases, J lost 5 bases, and 11 bases lay in between. The germline gives CDR1 SGHDT, CDR2 YYEEEE.

The genes are TRBV10-3 and TRBJ1-5, with 8 nucleotides matching TRBD1. The V and J ends lost 2 bases and 2 bases, in that order; junction bases with no gene match: 2. The CDR3 is 15 amino acids. Looked up from germline, CDR1 is ENHRY and CDR2 is SYGVKD. The CDR3 spells CAISETGGGNQPQHF. DNA for the CDR3: TGTGCCATCAGTGAGACAGGGGGTGGCAATCAGCCCCAGCATTTT.

This chain uses TRBV7-9 with TRBJ1-1; tentatively, D is TRBD1 (6 bases). Trimming removed 10 bases from V and 4 bases from J, with 13 bases in between. The CDR3 spans 12 residues. CDR1 is SEHNR, CDR2 FQNEAQ, per germline (reference sequence). In DNA form, the CDR3 reads TGTGCCACCTCTGCGGGGGCCACTGAAGCTTTCTTT. Its protein product is CATSAGATEAFF.

The gene calls are TRBV28 and TRBJ2-3; no definite D call. CDR1 is MDHEN and CDR2 is SYDVKM in the germline V gene. The V and J ends lost 6 bases and 0 bases respectively, with 22 bases between them. The CDR3 is 18 amino acids. The CDR3 DNA reads TGTGCCAGCAGCTCACTTACCTTGACTGGCCCTAGCACAGATACGCAGTATTTT. Amino acid sequence: CASSSLTLTGPSTDTQYF.

This clone was observed once. The chain uses TRBV9 and TRBJ2-7; D is unresolved. The germline gives CDR1 SGDLS, CDR2 YYNGEE. Trimming removed 3 bases from V and 6 bases from J, with 7 bases in between. CDR3 length equals 11 residues. In DNA, the CDR3 is TGTGCCAGCAGCGCAAGTGGCGAGCAGTACTTC. Its protein is CASSASGEQYF.

V usage is TRBV5-6 and J usage is TRBJ2-7; 13 bases are a match to TRBD2. Losses at the gene ends were 4 bases for V and 5 bases for J; bases not matched to a gene: 6. CDR3 length: 15 residues. The V gene's germline CDR1 is SGHDT and CDR2 YYEEEE. The CDR3 DNA follows: TGTGCCAGCAGCCCAACTAGCGGGAGGGCCCACGAGCAGTACTTC. Residues: CASSPTSGRAHEQYF.

This chain joins TRBV28 and TRBJ2-2; 7 bases match TRBD2. Per the germline V gene, CDR1 is MDHEN and CDR2 is SYDVKM. CDR3 length: 16 residues. V dropped 7 bases and J dropped 1; count of bases not matched to a gene: 9. The CDR3 spells CASTTIWEGNTGELFF. The CDR3 DNA is TGTGCCAGCACTACCATTTGGGAGGGGAACACCGGGGAGCTGTTTTTT.

The chain recombines TRBV11-3 with TRBJ2-7; the D is unclear. The CDR3 spans 14 residues. Germline CDR1 and CDR2: SGHNT and YENEEA. Deletions cut 3 bases from V and 0 bases from J, with 9 bases between. The CDR3 is CASSFSLRSYEQYF. The CDR3 nucleotides read TGTGCCAGCAGCTTTTCCCTCCGCTCCTACGAGCAGTACTTC.